Listed here is a single T cell receptor beta chain. Antigen: not known. The data were obtained in a study of identical twins. General study points: Among beta out-of-frame sequences, excess sharing between twins appeared weaker. There were fewer insertions in abundant cord blood beta clonotypes, but memory repertoires showed no such pattern.

TCRdb used MiXCR to reprocess the 5' RACE reads, holding one entry per CDR3 protein. This table has 500,000 to 650,000 distinct CDR3 sequences, around 7.4% appearing once. V gave up 1 base and J gave up 1 base, with 10 bases separating them. The CDR3 covers 15 residues. From germline, CDR1 is SNHLY and CDR2 FYNNEI. A further study also used this sample, focusing on yellow fever vaccine responses in identical twins.

This chain uses TRBV2 with TRBJ2-5; D unresolved. The sequenced sample consisted of PBMCs. The clonotype comes from a woman aged 18-29 years in good health. Here the CDR3 DNA reads TGTGCCAGCAGTGAAGGCTCAGGTATCCAAGAGACCCAGTACTTC. It encodes CASSEGSGIQETQYF.